The source of this T cell receptor (beta chain) is a study of blood T cell repertoires in COVID-19. Overall study: Specimens from acute and convalescent COVID-19 originated in the United States, Italy and Spain. T cells, B-cell-depleted T cells, or PBMCs provided the cDNA or gDNA that served as material.

Cohort allocation depended upon clinical history that participants reported. V lost 4 bases to trimming and J lost 6 bases, with 16 bases between them. This CDR3 comprises 15 residues. Germline V lookup: CDR1 ENHRY, CDR2 SYGVKD. The table came from immunoSEQ multiplex PCR; TCRdb's copy has only in-frame clones and leaves some out. Counted here are roughly 330,000 clones, 80% to 90% occurring once; the ten biggest clones make up more than 9%. The receptor comes from a woman in her late teens or twenties who had recovered from COVID-19. The genes are TRBV10-3 and TRBJ1-5; possibly TRBD1 for D (5 bases). The material sequenced was PBMCs or T cells enriched from blood (not recorded which). The CDR3, as DNA: TGTGCCATCAGTGTTGGGTCAGGGCAGTTTCAGCCCCAGCATTTT. It codes for CAISVGSGQFQPQHF.